This T cell receptor beta chain originates from a study of T cells in localized non-small cell lung cancer. Study-wide results and caveats: There was an association of higher blood T cell density with longer overall survival. Adjacent uninvolved lung had the highest clonality, suggesting focused antigen responses. Sequencing, confined to only one tumor region, leaves heterogeneity possible.

The germline V and J ends were trimmed by 1 base and 5 bases, with 14 bases remaining between them. Germline values: CDR1 LGHNT, CDR2 FRNRAP. CDR3 length: 15 residues. Comment on this clone: Its cognate antigen is unknown.

Some clones are missing from TCRdb's copy, which holds only in-frame ones; the method was immunoSEQ multiplex PCR. The table lists around 36,000 clones, approximately 81% of them singletons. The TCR sequence derives from a male donor at least 60 years old with stage II lung adenocarcinoma. Here the sequenced sample was peripheral blood mononuclear cells, taken before any cancer treatment. The rearrangement links TRBV12-5 to TRBJ1-2; TRBD1 is a possible D gene (5 bases). DNA for the CDR3: TGTGCTAGTGGTTTGGAGTCAGGGTGGGATTATGGCTACACCTTC. Translating it yields CASGLESGWDYGYTF.